The count of the clone carrying this T cell receptor (beta chain) is one. As processed by the authors: Reference gene primer amplification gave nucleated cell count estimates. Clones were sequenced by immunoSEQ multiplex PCR, and TCRdb holds only the in-frame ones, with some missing. V, J and clone size were drawn from that table, and D and trimming were deduced from the DNA. The table records around 100,000 clones, 80% to 90% of them present only once. The V gene's germline CDR1 is LGHNA and CDR2 YNFKEQ. The V segment lost 4 bases and the J segment 4 bases; nucleotides outside the gene matches: 4. There are 14 residues in the CDR3. These data are taken from a study of blood T cell repertoires in COVID-19. The wider study: The samples span acute and convalescent COVID-19 from the United States, Italy and Spain. Sources were T cells, B-cell-depleted T cells, or PBMCs; the material itself was cDNA or gDNA.

This TCR came from a man between 40 and 49 years old with acute or convalescent COVID-19. This chain connects TRBV4-2 to TRBJ2-7, with 10 bases fitting TRBD1. The sequencing sample was made of peripheral blood. CDR3 loop: CASSLDRGQYEQYF. In DNA form, the CDR3 reads TGTGCCAGCAGCCTCGACAGGGGGCAGTACGAGCAGTACTTC.